This T cell receptor beta chain appears in the sequencing data of a study of T cells in Graves' hyperthyroidism and ophthalmopathy. This clonotype was detected many times. Its antigen is not known. Regarding the study as a whole: Model predictions of ophthalmopathy came a median approximately 6.8 months before onset.

The V and J ends lost 1 base and 7 bases, in that order; junction bases with no gene match: 7. CDR3 length equals 15 residues. Germline V lookup: CDR1 SGHTA, CDR2 FQGNSA. Researchers took RNA transcripts and amplified the TCR beta CDR3 regions from them. HTBI primers were the set used in a first-round RT-PCR of the TCR CDR3. TCRdb passed the multiplex PCR reads through MiXCR, listing each CDR3 protein once. The sample has 400,000 to 500,000 distinct CDR3 sequences; around 15% are singletons. The material sequenced was blood. This TCR was recovered from a young man with Graves' ophthalmopathy. The rearrangement joins TRBV7-2 to TRBJ2-1; 7 bases line up with TRBD2. Here the CDR3 DNA reads TGTGCCAGCAGCTTAGAGGTGGGAGGGAAAAATGAGCAGTTCTTC. Protein product: CASSLEVGGKNEQFF.